The clone carrying this T cell receptor beta chain was observed a handful of times. Its antigen is undetermined. The data were obtained in a study of T cell repertoires in cytomegalovirus infection. Points from the study as a whole: Clonotypes of TCR beta that were HLA-C-restricted and CMV-specific dominated the ex vivo response.

This CDR3 is built from 13 residues. CDR1 and CDR2 from the germline V gene are SQVTM and ANQGSEA. The V and J ends lost 7 bases and 8 bases respectively, with 20 bases between them. TCRdb reprocessed the reads via MiXCR and lists one record per CDR3 protein. The data contain some 150,000 distinct CDR3 sequences, 23% of them seen just once; the ten biggest clones take up over 9.5%. The TCR originated in a human donor in good health (CMV status not recorded). Some clones in this sample may be carry-over from other donors' samples. The material sequenced was PBMCs. The V call is TRBV29-1, the J call TRBJ1-2, with D perhaps matching TRBD1 (6 bases). In DNA, the CDR3 is TGCAGCGCCTGGAACAGGGCCTTCGGGGGCTACACCTTC. As protein: CSAWNRAFGGYTF. The variable domain in full, completed from reference TRBV29-1 and TRBJ1-2, reads SAVISQKPSRDICQRGTSLTIQCQVDSQVTMMFWYRQQPGQSLTLIATANQGSEATYESGFVIDKFPISRPNLTFSTLTVSNMSPEDSSIYLCSAWNRAFGGYTFGSGTRLTVV.